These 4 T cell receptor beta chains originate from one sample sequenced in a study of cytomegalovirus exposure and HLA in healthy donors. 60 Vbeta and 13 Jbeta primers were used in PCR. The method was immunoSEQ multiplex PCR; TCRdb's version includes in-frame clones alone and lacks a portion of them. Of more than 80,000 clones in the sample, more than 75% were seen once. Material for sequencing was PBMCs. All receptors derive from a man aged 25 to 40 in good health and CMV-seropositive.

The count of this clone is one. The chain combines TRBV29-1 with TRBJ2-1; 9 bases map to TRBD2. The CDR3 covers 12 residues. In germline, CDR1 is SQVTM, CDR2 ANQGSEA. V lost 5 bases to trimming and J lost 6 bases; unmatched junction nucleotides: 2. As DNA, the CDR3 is TGCAGCGTTCGGCGGGAGGGCAATGAGCAGTTCTTC. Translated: CSVRREGNEQFF.

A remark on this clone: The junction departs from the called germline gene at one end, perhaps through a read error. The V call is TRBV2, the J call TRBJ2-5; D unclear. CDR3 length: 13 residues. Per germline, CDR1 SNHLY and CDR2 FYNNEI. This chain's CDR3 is CASSEGPPETQYF. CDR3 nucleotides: TGTGCCAGCAGCGAAGGGCCCCCAGAGACCCAGTACTTC.

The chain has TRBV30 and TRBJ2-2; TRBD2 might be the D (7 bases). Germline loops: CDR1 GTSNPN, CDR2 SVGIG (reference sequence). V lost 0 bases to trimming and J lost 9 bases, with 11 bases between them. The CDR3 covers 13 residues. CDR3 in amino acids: CAWSVGGAWELFF. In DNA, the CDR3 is TGTGCCTGGAGTGTTGGGGGGGCTTGGGAGCTGTTTTTT. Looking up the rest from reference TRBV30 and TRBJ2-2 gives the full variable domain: SQTIHQWPATLVQPVGSPLSLECTVEGTSNPNLYWYRQAAGRGLQLLFYSVGIGQISSEVPQNLSASRPQDRQFILSSKKLLLSDSGFYLCAWSVGGAWELFFGEGSRLTVL.

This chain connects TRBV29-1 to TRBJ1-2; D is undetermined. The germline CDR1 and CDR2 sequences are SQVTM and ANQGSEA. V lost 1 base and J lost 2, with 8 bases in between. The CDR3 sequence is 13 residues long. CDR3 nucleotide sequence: TGCAGCGTTGAAGTGCAGTCCAACTATGGCTACACCTTC. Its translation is CSVEVQSNYGYTF. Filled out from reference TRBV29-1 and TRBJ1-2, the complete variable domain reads SAVISQKPSRDICQRGTSLTIQCQVDSQVTMMFWYRQQPGQSLTLIATANQGSEATYESGFVIDKFPISRPNLTFSTLTVSNMSPEDSSIYLCSVEVQSNYGYTFGSGTRLTVV.